The 27 T cell receptor beta chains presented below share a single source sample, sequenced in a study of T cell repertoires in cytomegalovirus infection. TCRdb reprocessed the reads with MiXCR, giving one entry per CDR3 protein. The table lists under 250,000 distinct CDR3 sequences, 9% to 15% of them singletons, with 1.5% to 2% in the top ten. Specimen: PBMCs. The receptors come from a human donor in good health (CMV status not recorded). Some clones in this sample may be carry-over from other donors' samples.

The table lists this clonotype with many counts. This chain's CDR3 is CASSLGSGDYNEQFF. CDR3 nucleotides: TGTGCCAGCAGCTTAGGGAGCGGGGATTACAATGAGCAGTTCTTC. This sequence joins TRBV7-2 and TRBJ2-1; 7 nucleotides match TRBD2. The V gene end was trimmed by 1 base and the J gene end by 4 bases; junction bases not matched to a gene: 4. The germline gives CDR1 SGHTA, CDR2 FQGNSA. This CDR3 has 15 residues.

The sample holds many counts of this clonotype. The rearrangement links TRBV6-1 to TRBJ1-3, with 8 bases lining up with TRBD1. V shed 11 bases, J shed 0 bases, and the junction held 6 bases outside the gene matches. Germline assignment: CDR1 MNHNS and CDR2 SASEGT. This CDR3 comprises 14 residues. The CDR3 coding sequence is TGTGCCGGTTGGACAGGGCCCTCTGGAAACACCATATATTTT. Protein sequence: CAGWTGPSGNTIYF.

This sequence joins TRBV9 and TRBJ2-1; 12 bases are shared with TRBD2. With V trimmed by 1 base and J by 9 bases, 14 bases remained unmatched. The V gene's germline CDR1 is SGDLS and CDR2 YYNGEE. This CDR3 is 18 amino acids long. CDR3 amino acids: CASSVRLAGAAGGGEQFF. The CDR3, as DNA: TGTGCCAGCAGCGTAAGACTAGCGGGGGCCGCTGGGGGAGGTGAGCAGTTCTTC.

This clonotype occurred a few times. The chain combines TRBV5-5 with TRBJ1-4; 11 bases map to TRBD1. Germline assignment: CDR1 SGHKS and CDR2 YYEKEE (reference sequence). V shed 3 bases, J shed 3 bases, and the junction held 10 bases outside the gene matches. The CDR3 consists of 18 residues. The CDR3 DNA reads as TGTGCCAGCAGCTGGGTGGACAGGGGGCGTCAGGCTAATGAAAAACTGTTTTTT. Its protein is CASSWVDRGRQANEKLFF.

This clonotype was picked up many times. This chain uses TRBV6-2 or TRBV6-3 with TRBJ2-1, with D unresolved. There are 12 residues in the CDR3. V lost 8 bases to trimming and J lost 16 bases, with 21 bases between them. Looked up from germline, CDR1 is MNHEY and CDR2 is SVGEGT. The CDR3 loop reads CASGKDGFWGFF. CDR3 sequence (DNA): TGTGCCAGCGGAAAAGACGGCTTTTGGGGATTCTTC.

At least ten counts were recorded for this clonotype. This rearrangement joins TRBV28 to TRBJ1-1, with TRBD1 identical over 12 bases. J was trimmed by 5 bases and V by 3 bases; bases with no gene match: 4. CDR1 is MDHEN and CDR2 is SYDVKM in the germline V gene. The CDR3 consists of 15 residues. CDR3 DNA: TGTGCCAGCAGTTTTATGGGACAGGGGGCAACTGAAGCTTTCTTT. Encoded protein: CASSFMGQGATEAFF. Variable domain in full (rest from reference TRBV28 and TRBJ1-1): DVKVTQSSRYLVKRTGEKVFLECVQDMDHENMFWYRQDPGLGLRLIYFSYDVKMKEKGDIPEGYSVSREKKERFSLILESASTNQTSMYLCASSFMGQGATEAFFGQGTRLTVV.

Many counts were recorded for this clonotype. The CDR3 here is CASSTPGLATDTQYF. In nucleotides, the CDR3 is TGTGCCAGCAGCACCCCCGGACTGGCAACAGATACGCAGTATTTT. V usage is TRBV11-3 and J usage is TRBJ2-3; tentatively, D is TRBD2 (5 bases). Between the trimmed V and J ends, which lost 5 bases and 3 bases, there was a span of 15 bases. CDR3 length: 15 amino acids. The germline gives CDR1 SGHNT, CDR2 YENEEA. The whole variable domain, remainder taken from reference TRBV11-3 and TRBJ2-3, is EAGVVQSPRYKIIEKKQPVAFWCNPISGHNTLYWYLQNLGQGPELLIRYENEEAVDDSQLPKDRFSAERLKGVDSTLKIQPAELGDSAVYLCASSTPGLATDTQYFGPGTRLTVL.

V gene TRBV7-7 combines with J gene TRBJ2-5; 7 bases match TRBD1. The V segment lost 5 bases and the J segment 4 bases; nucleotides outside the gene matches: 4. The germline V gene has CDR1 SSHAT and CDR2 FNYEAQ (reference sequence). The CDR3 runs to 13 residues. The CDR3 DNA is TGTGCCAGCAGCCGGGACAGCAGAGAGACCCAGTACTTC. Its protein is CASSRDSRETQYF.

This clonotype was detected many times. This rearrangement joins TRBV7-9 to TRBJ2-3, with TRBD2 matching over 8 bases. The germline gives CDR1 SEHNR, CDR2 FQNEAQ (reference sequence). The CDR3 is made up of 15 amino acids. V was pared by 3 bases and J by 2 bases, with 4 bases of the junction left unmatched. In DNA, the CDR3 is TGTGCCAGCAGCTTTCTAGCGGGCGACACAGATACGCAGTATTTT. Its translation: CASSFLAGDTDTQYF.

The chain has TRBV5-4 and TRBJ2-7; TRBD2 might be the D (6 bases). The germline gives CDR1 SGHNT, CDR2 YYREEE (reference sequence). The CDR3 has 13 amino acids. Trimming took 2 bases from V and 6 from J, leaving 12 bases between them. The CDR3 sequence is CASSLGQGLEQYF. Written as DNA, the CDR3 is TGTGCCAGCAGCTTAGGGCAGGGACTCGAGCAGTACTTC.

At least ten counts were recorded for this clonotype. The rearrangement uses TRBV25-1 and TRBJ1-2; D gene ambiguous. From germline, CDR1 is MGHDK and CDR2 SYGVNS. The CDR3 is 11 residues long. Trimming removed 1 base at V and 11 bases at J, with 8 bases between. CDR3 sequence reads: CASSESRAYTF. CDR3 DNA: TGTGCCAGCAGTGAATCAAGGGCGTACACCTTC.

The V call is TRBV11-3, the J call TRBJ1-3; unclear D gene. This CDR3 spans 13 amino acids. Germline V gives CDR1 SGHNT, CDR2 YENEEA. Deletions cut 3 bases from V and 4 bases from J, with 7 bases between. CDR3: CASSFHEGNTIYF. CDR3 nucleotide sequence: TGTGCCAGCAGCTTCCATGAGGGAAACACCATATATTTT.

This clonotype was detected ten times or more. The chain carries TRBV7-2 and TRBJ2-7; either TRBD1 or TRBD2 may supply D (5 bases each). The CDR3 is 13 amino acids. V dropped 2 bases and J dropped 7 bases, with 12 bases sitting between them. Germline CDR1 and CDR2: SGHTA and FQGNSA. The CDR3 sequence: CASSLYMRGEQYF. CDR3 coding DNA: TGTGCCAGCAGCTTATATATGAGGGGAGAGCAGTACTTC.

This clonotype has ten or more counts. The rearrangement links TRBV7-2 to TRBJ2-1; 11 nucleotides agree with TRBD2. The CDR3 is 18 amino acids. V trimming: 2 bases; J trimming: 5 bases; junction bases outside the gene matches: 11. CDR1 is SGHTA and CDR2 is FQGNSA in the germline V gene. CDR3 sequence (DNA): TGTGCCAGCAGCTTACACCCCGGGACTAGCGGAGGAAACAATGAGCAGTTCTTC. The encoded protein is CASSLHPGTSGGNNEQFF.

V usage is TRBV29-1 and J usage is TRBJ2-2; D remains ambiguous. V was cut by 7 bases and J by 5 bases, with 8 bases left in between. Looked up from germline, CDR1 is SQVTM and CDR2 is ANQGSEA. This CDR3 is 11 amino acids long. CDR3 DNA sequence: TGCAGCGCTGGGGTAACCGGGGAGCTGTTTTTT. It encodes CSAGVTGELFF.

In this sample, this clonotype turned up many times. V is TRBV7-2 and J is TRBJ1-1; D is perhaps TRBD1 (6 bases). Germline loops: CDR1 SGHTA, CDR2 FQGNSA. CDR3 length: 13 residues. The V end lost 6 bases, the J end lost 7 bases, and 15 bases lay between the germline ends. The CDR3: CASRPRRGGEAFF. The CDR3 DNA reads as TGTGCCAGCAGACCCCGACGAGGGGGTGAAGCTTTCTTT.

In its sample, this clonotype was seen many times. The V call is TRBV6-2 or TRBV6-3, the J call TRBJ1-1, with D possibly being TRBD1 (5 bases). Trimming took 6 bases from V and 1 from J, leaving 15 bases between them. Looked up from germline, CDR1 is MNHEY and CDR2 is SVGEGT. The CDR3 spans 15 residues. CDR3 nucleotides: TGTGCCAGCAGACCTCCGGGACTCCCGAACACTGAAGCTTTCTTT. It specifies CASRPPGLPNTEAFF.

This clonotype was recorded many times. The chain has TRBV19 and TRBJ2-1; 8 bases fit TRBD1. Trimming at V came to 3 bases and at J to 2 bases, leaving 3 bases not matched to a gene. Germline V gene sequence: CDR1 LNHDA, CDR2 SQIVND (reference sequence). The CDR3 spans 15 residues. The CDR3 sequence: CASSMDRETYNEQFF. The CDR3 bases are TGTGCCAGTAGTATGGACAGGGAGACCTACAATGAGCAGTTCTTC.

Details on this clonotype: A read error may be the cause here, since a much bigger clone is one base away. The rearrangement links TRBV20-1 to TRBJ1-6; TRBD1 aligns across 7 bases. Germline V gene data show CDR1 as DFQATT and CDR2 as SNEGSKA (reference sequence). The CDR3 has 16 residues. The CDR3 here is CSATVGGGSYISPLHF. The DNA for the CDR3 is TGCAGTGCTACCGTAGGGGGCGGCTCCTATATTTCACCCCTCCACTTT.

The J gene is TRBJ2-6, the V gene TRBV10-3, with D perhaps given as TRBD1 or TRBD2 (5 bases each). Germline CDR1 ENHRY, CDR2 SYGVKD. Trimming took 5 bases from V and 1 from J, leaving 9 bases between them. The CDR3 has 15 amino acids. The CDR3, as DNA: TGTGCCATCAGTACCGGGGCATCTGGGGCCAACGTCCTGACTTTC. This codes for CAISTGASGANVLTF.

This clonotype was recorded at least ten times. The V call is TRBV7-2, the J call TRBJ2-7; possible D gene TRBD1, 5 bases. CDR1 and CDR2 (germline): SGHTA, FQGNSA. Between the trimmed V and J ends, which lost 0 bases and 0 bases, there was a span of 12 bases. This CDR3 is 16 amino acids long. Here the CDR3 reads CASSLAGQVSSYEQYF. The CDR3 nucleotides are TGTGCCAGCAGCTTAGCGGGGCAGGTGAGCTCCTACGAGCAGTACTTC.

The chain recombines TRBV28 with TRBJ2-7; a weak D match, TRBD1 (6 bases). The germline CDR1 and CDR2 sequences are MDHEN and SYDVKM. The CDR3 is made up of 15 amino acids. V was pared by 1 base and J by 3 bases, with 13 bases between. The CDR3: CASSLYGNRVYEQYF. The DNA of the CDR3 is TGTGCCAGCAGTTTATACGGGAACAGGGTCTACGAGCAGTACTTC.

This clonotype was picked up many times. This chain links TRBV28 with TRBJ1-5; D uncertain. Germline V gene lookup returns CDR1 MDHEN and CDR2 SYDVKM. CDR3 length equals 12 residues. V lost 5 bases and J 6 bases, leaving 8 bases between the germline ends. CDR3 in amino acids: CASSTASQPQHF. The CDR3 DNA is TGTGCCAGCAGTACGGCGAGTCAGCCCCAGCATTTT.

CDR3 loop: CSATRTSTEQYF. The CDR3 region has the DNA TGCAGTGCTACACGGACTAGTACCGAGCAGTACTTC. The chain employs TRBV20-1 and TRBJ2-7; 7 nucleotides match TRBD2. V lost 4 bases, J lost 6 bases, and 6 bases stayed unmatched. This CDR3 has 12 residues. Germline V gene lookup returns CDR1 DFQATT and CDR2 SNEGSKA (reference sequence).

This clonotype showed up many times. The chain couples TRBV5-5 to TRBJ2-5; the match to TRBD2 covers 14 bases. The germline V gene has CDR1 SGHKS and CDR2 YYEKEE (reference sequence). J gave up 2 bases and V 6 bases, and 9 bases lay outside the gene matches. The CDR3 totals 17 residues. The CDR3 sequence: CASIPGLAGAQQETQYF. The CDR3 bases are TGTGCCAGCATCCCGGGACTAGCGGGAGCCCAACAAGAGACCCAGTACTTC. The variable domain in full, with the rest retrieved from reference TRBV5-5 and TRBJ2-5, is DAGVTQSPTHLIKTRGQQVTLRCSPISGHKSVSWYQQVLGQGPQFIFQYYEKEERGRGNFPDRFSARQFPNYSSELNVNALLLGDSALYLCASIPGLAGAQQETQYFGPGTRLLVL.

Ten or more counts support this clonotype. The chain employs TRBV20-1 and TRBJ2-2; 8 bases match TRBD1. The CDR3 is made up of 14 amino acids. V shed 3 bases, J shed 2 bases, and the junction held 2 bases outside the gene matches. Germline CDR1 and CDR2: DFQATT and SNEGSKA (reference sequence). The CDR3 DNA sequence: TGCAGTGCTAGGGCAGGGGGCAACACCGGGGAGCTGTTTTTT. Amino acids: CSARAGGNTGELFF.

This clonotype occurred many times. The chain combines TRBV2 with TRBJ1-2, with unresolved D. Germline-derived CDR1 and CDR2 are SNHLY and FYNNEI. Trimming cost V 5 bases and J 9 bases, with 19 bases left between them. The CDR3 has 14 amino acids. DNA for the CDR3: TGTGCCAGCAGTACCGGGCCATTGGCAGCGAGCTACACCTTC. Its protein product is CASSTGPLAASYTF.